The 15 T cell receptor beta chains given below trace back to one sample, sequenced in a study of blood T cell repertoires in COVID-19. Data came from immunoSEQ multiplex PCR; TCRdb stores just in-frame clones and leaves some out. The table lists a few hundred thousand clones, roughly 91% of them singletons. Sequences were obtained from PBMCs or T cells enriched from blood (not recorded which). Receptor source: a man aged 18-30 years who had recovered from COVID-19.

In DNA form, the CDR3 reads TGTGCCAGTAGTATCGGAGGGGCTGGCTATGGCTACACCTTC. Translated: CASSIGGAGYGYTF. The V call is TRBV19, the J call TRBJ1-2; maybe TRBD1 (5 bases). This CDR3 has 14 residues. V was pared by 3 bases and J by 4 bases, with 12 bases between. In germline, CDR1 is LNHDA, CDR2 SQIVND (reference sequence).

This clone was recorded only once. The V call is TRBV12-3 or TRBV12-4, the J call TRBJ2-5, with D possibly being TRBD1 (6 bases). The germline V and J ends were trimmed by 5 bases and 5 bases, with 12 bases remaining between them. CDR3 size: 13 residues. This CDR3 reads CASSDRFGETQYF. CDR3 in DNA: TGTGCCAGCAGTGACAGGTTCGGGGAGACCCAGTACTTC.

The CDR3 DNA follows: TGCGCCAGCAGCCAACTGGGACTTGTAGGGGAGACCCAGTACTTC. Its protein product is CASSQLGLVGETQYF. The chain recombines TRBV4-1 with TRBJ2-5; a possible D gene is TRBD2 (6 bases). V was trimmed by 2 bases and J by 5 bases, leaving 15 bases between them. The CDR3 extends over 15 amino acids. Looked up from germline, CDR1 is MGHRA and CDR2 is YSYEKL.

The chain joins TRBV10-3 to TRBJ1-5; possible D gene TRBD1, 5 bases. The CDR3 is 14 amino acids. V dropped 0 bases and J dropped 2 bases, with 5 bases sitting between them. Per germline, CDR1 ENHRY and CDR2 SYGVKD. CDR3 sequence (DNA): TGTGCCATCAGTGAGTCGACAGGCAATCAGCCCCAGCATTTT. It encodes CAISESTGNQPQHF.

The chain combines TRBV5-1 with TRBJ2-7; 9 bases are a match to TRBD2. J gave up 2 bases and V 0 bases, and 0 bases lay outside the gene matches. The CDR3 contains 14 residues. Looked up from germline, CDR1 is SGHRS and CDR2 is YFSETQ. CDR3 residues: CASSLASGAYEQYF. In DNA form, the CDR3 reads TGCGCCAGCAGCTTGGCTAGCGGGGCCTACGAGCAGTACTTC.

The chain joins TRBV4-1 to TRBJ1-6; 7 bases are a match to TRBD1. Germline CDR1 reads MGHRA; CDR2 reads YSYEKL. The J segment lost 9 bases and the V segment lost 0 bases, leaving 14 bases of the junction unmatched. The CDR3 is 18 residues long. In DNA, the CDR3 is TGCGCCAGCAGCCAAGATTCCATCCACAGGGGTCGGGGTTCACCCCTCCACTTT. This codes for CASSQDSIHRGRGSPLHF.

The rearrangement uses TRBV9 and TRBJ1-3, with 11 bases identical to TRBD1. Germline lookup yields CDR1 SGDLS and CDR2 YYNGEE. The V segment lost 3 bases and the J segment 4 bases; nucleotides outside the gene matches: 3. CDR3 length equals 15 residues. The CDR3 here is CASSAGQGAGNTIYF. CDR3 in DNA: TGTGCCAGCAGCGCCGGACAGGGGGCAGGAAACACCATATATTTT.

The chain couples TRBV11-3 to TRBJ2-5; D gene uncertain. There are 12 residues in the CDR3. Trimming stripped 5 bases from V and 3 bases from J, with 7 bases between. Per germline, CDR1 SGHNT and CDR2 YENEEA. The chain's CDR3 is CASSPQKETQYF. The CDR3 nucleotides are TGTGCCAGCAGCCCCCAAAAAGAGACCCAGTACTTC.

This clone was seen once. The rearrangement links TRBV13 to TRBJ1-5; D not certain. Germline V gene data show CDR1 as PRHDT and CDR2 as FYEKMQ (reference sequence). V was clipped by 3 bases and J by 4 bases, with 7 bases between them. This CDR3 is built from 13 residues. Here the CDR3 reads CASSFGRNQPQHF. The CDR3 coding sequence is TGTGCCAGCAGCTTTGGCAGAAATCAGCCCCAGCATTTT.

This CDR3 is CASSLNYRAGQPQHF. CDR3 sequence (DNA): TGCGCCAGCAGCCTGAATTACAGGGCCGGTCAGCCCCAGCATTTT. The J gene is TRBJ1-5, the V gene TRBV4-1; possible D gene TRBD1, 6 bases. V was cut by 4 bases and J by 6 bases, with 16 bases left in between. CDR1 and CDR2 from the germline V gene are MGHRA and YSYEKL. This CDR3 has 15 amino acids.

V usage is TRBV2 and J usage is TRBJ2-1, with TRBD2 matching 10 bases. This CDR3 region has 15 residues. CDR1 is SNHLY and CDR2 is FYNNEI in the germline V gene. The ends lost 3 bases at V and 12 bases at J; junction bases unmatched: 11. As DNA, the CDR3 is TGTGCCAGCAGTGACAGCGGGGGGGCTTTCGGTCGGCAGTTCTTC. Amino acids: CASSDSGGAFGRQFF.

This rearrangement joins TRBV28 to TRBJ1-1, with D unresolved. CDR3 length: 13 residues. Between the trimmed V and J ends, which lost 6 bases and 2 bases, there was a span of 10 bases. Germline CDR1 reads MDHEN; CDR2 reads SYDVKM. CDR3 nucleotides: TGTGCCAGCAGCCAGAGACAAAACACTGAAGCTTTCTTT. This translates into CASSQRQNTEAFF.

The V gene is TRBV6-6, the J gene TRBJ1-3; D remains unclear. V lost 6 bases, J lost 6 bases, and 12 bases lay in between. The CDR3 has 13 residues. Germline V gene sequence: CDR1 MNHNY, CDR2 SVGAGI (reference sequence). CDR3 nucleotides: TGTGCCAGCAGCAGCCGACGGGTAAACACCATATATTTT. This codes for CASSSRRVNTIYF.

The chain uses TRBV5-5 and TRBJ1-1; tentative D call: TRBD1 (5 bases). Germline CDR1 and CDR2: SGHKS and YYEKEE (reference sequence). This CDR3 has 15 amino acids. The V end was cut by 0 bases, the J end by 0 bases, with 9 bases between. CDR3 amino acids: CASSLGGPMNTEAFF. The CDR3 DNA follows: TGTGCCAGCAGCTTGGGGGGCCCGATGAACACTGAAGCTTTCTTT.

The chain uses TRBV3-1 (or the pseudogene TRBV3-2) and TRBJ1-5; tentatively, D is TRBD1 (6 bases). CDR1 and CDR2 from the germline V gene are LGHDT and YNNKEL (reference sequence). The CDR3 runs 13 residues. The V end was cut by 3 bases, the J end by 6 bases, with 9 bases between. CDR3 amino acids: CASSHQGIQPQHF. In DNA form, the CDR3 reads TGTGCCAGCAGCCACCAGGGGATTCAGCCCCAGCATTTT.